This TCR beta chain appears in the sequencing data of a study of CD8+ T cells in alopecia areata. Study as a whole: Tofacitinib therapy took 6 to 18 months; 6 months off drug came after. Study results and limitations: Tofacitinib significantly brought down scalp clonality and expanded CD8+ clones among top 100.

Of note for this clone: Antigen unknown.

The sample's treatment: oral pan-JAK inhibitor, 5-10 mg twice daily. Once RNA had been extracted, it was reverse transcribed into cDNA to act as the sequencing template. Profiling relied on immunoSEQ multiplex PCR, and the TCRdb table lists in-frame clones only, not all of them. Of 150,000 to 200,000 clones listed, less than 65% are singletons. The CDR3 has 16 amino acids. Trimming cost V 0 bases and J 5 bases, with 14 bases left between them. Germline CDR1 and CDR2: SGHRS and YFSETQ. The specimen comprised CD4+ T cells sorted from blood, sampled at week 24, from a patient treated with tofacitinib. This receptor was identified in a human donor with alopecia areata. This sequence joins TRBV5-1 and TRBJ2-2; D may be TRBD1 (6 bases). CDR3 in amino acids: CASSLDGGPRTGELFF. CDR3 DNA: TGCGCCAGCAGCTTGGATGGGGGCCCGCGGACCGGGGAGCTGTTTTTT.